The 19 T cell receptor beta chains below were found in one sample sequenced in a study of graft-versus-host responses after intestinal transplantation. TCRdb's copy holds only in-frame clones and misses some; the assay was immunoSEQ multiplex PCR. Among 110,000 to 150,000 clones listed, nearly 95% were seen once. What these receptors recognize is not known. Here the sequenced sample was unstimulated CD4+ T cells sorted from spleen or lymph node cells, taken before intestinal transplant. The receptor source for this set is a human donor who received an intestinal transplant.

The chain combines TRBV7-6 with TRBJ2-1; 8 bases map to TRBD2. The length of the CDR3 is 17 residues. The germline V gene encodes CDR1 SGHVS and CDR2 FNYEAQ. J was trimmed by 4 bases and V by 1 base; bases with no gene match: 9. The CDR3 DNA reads TGTGCCAGCAGCTTAGGGGGGGCTAGCGGGCCTTACAATGAGCAGTTCTTC. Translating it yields CASSLGGASGPYNEQFF. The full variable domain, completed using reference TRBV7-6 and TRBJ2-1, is GAGVSQSPRYKVTKRGQDVALRCDPISGHVSLYWYRQALGQGPEFLTYFNYEAQQDKSGLPNDRFSAERPEGSISTLTIQRTEQRDSAMYRCASSLGGASGPYNEQFFGPGTRLTVL.

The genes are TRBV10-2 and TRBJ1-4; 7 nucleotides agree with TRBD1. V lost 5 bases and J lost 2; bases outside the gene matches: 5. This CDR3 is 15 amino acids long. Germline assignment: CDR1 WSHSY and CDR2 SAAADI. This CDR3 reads CASSSIQGTNEKLFF. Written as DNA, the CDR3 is TGCGCCAGCAGTTCCATACAGGGGACTAATGAAAAACTGTTTTTT.

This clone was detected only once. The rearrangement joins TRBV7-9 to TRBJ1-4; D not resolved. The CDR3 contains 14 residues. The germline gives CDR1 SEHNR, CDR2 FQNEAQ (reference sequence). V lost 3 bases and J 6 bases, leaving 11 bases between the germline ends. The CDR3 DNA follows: TGTGCCAGCAGCTTCAGAAAGGAGGATGAAAAACTGTTTTTT. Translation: CASSFRKEDEKLFF.

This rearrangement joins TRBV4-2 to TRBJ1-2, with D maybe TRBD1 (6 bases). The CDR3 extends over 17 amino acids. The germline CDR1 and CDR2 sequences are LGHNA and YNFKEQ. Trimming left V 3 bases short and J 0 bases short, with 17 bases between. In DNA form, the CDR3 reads TGTGCCAGCAGCCAGGGAGCCCGGGACACCTCTAACTATGGCTACACCTTC. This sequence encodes CASSQGARDTSNYGYTF.

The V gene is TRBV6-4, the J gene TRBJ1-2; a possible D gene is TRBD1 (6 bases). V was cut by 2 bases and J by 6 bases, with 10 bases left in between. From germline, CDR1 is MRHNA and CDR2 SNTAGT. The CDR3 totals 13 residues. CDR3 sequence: CASSDRAGDGYTF. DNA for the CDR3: TGTGCCAGCAGTGACAGGGCAGGGGATGGCTACACCTTC.

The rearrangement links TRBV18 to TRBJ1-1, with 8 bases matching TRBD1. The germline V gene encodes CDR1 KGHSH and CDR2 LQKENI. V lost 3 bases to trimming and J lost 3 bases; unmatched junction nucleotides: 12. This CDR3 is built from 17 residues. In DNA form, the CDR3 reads TGTGCCAGCTCACCTATAACGGCAGGGGGCATTGACACTGAAGCTTTCTTT. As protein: CASSPITAGGIDTEAFF.

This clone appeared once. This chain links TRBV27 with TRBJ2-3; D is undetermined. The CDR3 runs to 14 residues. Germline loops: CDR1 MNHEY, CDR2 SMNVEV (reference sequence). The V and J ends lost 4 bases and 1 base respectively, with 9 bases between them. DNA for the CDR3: TGTGCCAGCAGTTCCCTGACTGGCACAGATACGCAGTATTTT. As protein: CASSSLTGTDTQYF.

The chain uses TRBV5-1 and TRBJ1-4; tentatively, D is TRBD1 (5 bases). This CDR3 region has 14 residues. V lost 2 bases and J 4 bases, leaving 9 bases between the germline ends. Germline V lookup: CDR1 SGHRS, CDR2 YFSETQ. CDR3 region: CASSLRQGNEKLFF. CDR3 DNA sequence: TGCGCCAGCAGCTTAAGGCAGGGTAATGAAAAACTGTTTTTT.

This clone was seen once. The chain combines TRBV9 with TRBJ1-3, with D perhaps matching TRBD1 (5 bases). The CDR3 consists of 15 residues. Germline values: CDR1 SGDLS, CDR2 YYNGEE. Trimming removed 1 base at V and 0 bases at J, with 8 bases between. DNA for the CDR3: TGTGCCAGCAGCGTACTGGGGGGCTCTGGAAACACCATATATTTT. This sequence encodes CASSVLGGSGNTIYF.

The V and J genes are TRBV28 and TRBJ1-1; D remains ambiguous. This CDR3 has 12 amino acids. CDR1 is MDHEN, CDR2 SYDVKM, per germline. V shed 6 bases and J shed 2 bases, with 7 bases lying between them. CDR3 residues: CASRSSNTEAFF. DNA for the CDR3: TGTGCCAGCAGGTCCAGTAACACTGAAGCTTTCTTT. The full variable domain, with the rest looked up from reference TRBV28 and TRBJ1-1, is DVKVTQSSRYLVKRTGEKVFLECVQDMDHENMFWYRQDPGLGLRLIYFSYDVKMKEKGDIPEGYSVSREKKERFSLILESASTNQTSMYLCASRSSNTEAFFGQGTRLTVV.

CDR3 DNA: TGTGCCAGCAGGAGAGGACAGGGGGCGAAAAACACTGAAGCTTTCTTT. It yields the protein CASRRGQGAKNTEAFF. The rearrangement joins TRBV6-6 to TRBJ1-1, with TRBD1 matching over 11 bases. The CDR3 is made up of 16 amino acids. With 6 bases clipped from V and 2 bases from J, the junction kept 8 bases outside the gene matches. Looked up from germline, CDR1 is MNHNY and CDR2 is SVGAGI (reference sequence).

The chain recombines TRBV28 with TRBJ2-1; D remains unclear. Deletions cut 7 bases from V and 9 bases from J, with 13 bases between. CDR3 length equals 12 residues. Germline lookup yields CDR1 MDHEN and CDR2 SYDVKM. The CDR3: CASNERPAEQFF. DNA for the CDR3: TGTGCCAGCAACGAACGCCCGGCTGAGCAGTTCTTC.

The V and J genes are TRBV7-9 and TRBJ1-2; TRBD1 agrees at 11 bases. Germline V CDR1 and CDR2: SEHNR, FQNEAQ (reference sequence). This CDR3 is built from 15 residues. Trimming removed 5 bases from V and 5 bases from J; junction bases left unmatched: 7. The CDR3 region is CASSPRTGGSYGYTF. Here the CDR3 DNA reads TGTGCCAGCAGCCCCCGGACAGGGGGCTCGTATGGCTACACCTTC.

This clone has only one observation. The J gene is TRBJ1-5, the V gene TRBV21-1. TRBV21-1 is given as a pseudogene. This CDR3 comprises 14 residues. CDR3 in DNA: TGTGCCAGCAGCAACAGCGGCAGGGATCAGCCCCAGCATTTT. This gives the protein CASSNSGRDQPQHF.

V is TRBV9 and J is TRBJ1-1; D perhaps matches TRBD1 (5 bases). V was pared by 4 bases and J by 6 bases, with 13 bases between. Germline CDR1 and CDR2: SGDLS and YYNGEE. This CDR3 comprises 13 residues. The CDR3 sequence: CASSPLGGAEAFF. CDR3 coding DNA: TGTGCCAGCAGCCCCCTCGGGGGGGCTGAAGCTTTCTTT. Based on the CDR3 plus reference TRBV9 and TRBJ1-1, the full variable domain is DSGVTQTPKHLITATGQRVTLRCSPRSGDLSVYWYQQSLDQGLQFLIQYYNGEERAKGNILERFSAQQFPDLHSELNLSSLELGDSALYFCASSPLGGAEAFFGQGTRLTVV.

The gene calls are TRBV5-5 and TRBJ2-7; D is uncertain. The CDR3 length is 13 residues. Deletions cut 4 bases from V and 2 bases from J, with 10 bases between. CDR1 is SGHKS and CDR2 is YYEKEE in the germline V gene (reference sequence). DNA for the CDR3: TGTGCCAGCAGCCACGGAGATCCCTACGAGCAGTACTTC. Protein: CASSHGDPYEQYF.

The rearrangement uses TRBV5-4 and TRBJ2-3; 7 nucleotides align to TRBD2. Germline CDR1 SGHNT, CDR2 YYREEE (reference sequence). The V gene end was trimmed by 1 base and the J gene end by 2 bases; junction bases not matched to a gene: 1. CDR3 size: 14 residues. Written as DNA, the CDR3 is TGTGCCAGCAGCTTGAGCGGGAACACAGATACGCAGTATTTT. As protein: CASSLSGNTDTQYF.

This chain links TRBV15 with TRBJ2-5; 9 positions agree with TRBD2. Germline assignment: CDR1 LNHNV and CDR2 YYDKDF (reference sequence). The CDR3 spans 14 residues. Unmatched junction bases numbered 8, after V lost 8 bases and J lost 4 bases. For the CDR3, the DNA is TGTGCCACCTTCGAGGGTAGCGGGAGAGAGACCCAGTACTTC. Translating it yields CATFEGSGRETQYF.

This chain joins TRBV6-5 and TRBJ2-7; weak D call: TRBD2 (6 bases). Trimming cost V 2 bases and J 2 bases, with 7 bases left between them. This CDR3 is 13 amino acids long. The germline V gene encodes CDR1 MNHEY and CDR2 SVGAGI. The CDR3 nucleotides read TGTGCCAGCAGTTACGGGGGGACCTACGAGCAGTACTTC. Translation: CASSYGGTYEQYF.